Presented here are 23 T cell receptor beta chains from one specimen sequenced in a study of low-dose radiotherapy and immunotherapy resistance in tumors. cDNA synthesis used a TRAV/TRBV-specific primer set for both chains. Amplification of TCRs used a constant-region primer and V-primer adapter for 20 PCR cycles. MiXCR, run by TCRdb on the reads, gives a single entry per CDR3 protein. The sample consists of tens of thousands of distinct CDR3 sequences, around 25% of them appearing once. Time point defined: before trial treatment. The sequenced sample was PBMCs, obtained before treatment. The receptor set was obtained from a male donor with prostate cancer.

The chain carries TRBV11-2 and TRBJ2-1; no definite D call. The CDR3 has 15 amino acids. Germline V gene data show CDR1 as SGHAT and CDR2 as FQNNGV. With 1 base removed from V and 15 bases from J, the gap between germline ends came to 22 bases. The CDR3 DNA follows: TGTGCCAGCAGCTTAGTTGAGTCTAGTTACGCTCGCCGGTTCTTC. Its protein product is CASSLVESSYARRFF.

This clonotype came up many times. This chain joins TRBV10-3 and TRBJ1-2; 8 bases line up with TRBD1. The CDR3 contains 14 residues. The V gene end was trimmed by 3 bases and the J gene end by 8 bases; junction bases not matched to a gene: 8. The germline gives CDR1 ENHRY, CDR2 SYGVKD. The CDR3 nucleotides read TGTGCCATCAGTGAAAGGTTGGACAGGGTCGGCTACACCTTC. Protein product: CAISERLDRVGYTF.

Turning to this clonotype: This sequence is one base from a far larger clone and is likely a read error. This chain joins TRBV6-5 and TRBJ1-5, with D perhaps TRBD1 (5 bases). The V end lost 2 bases, the J end lost 11 bases, and 13 bases lay between the germline ends. Germline V lookup: CDR1 MNHEY, CDR2 SVGAGI. The CDR3 sequence is 13 residues long. The CDR3 region has the DNA TGTGCCAGCAGTTACGGGGGTCTCGGGTCCCAGCATTTT. The encoded protein is CASSYGGLGSQHF.

This clonotype was recorded many times. In DNA, the CDR3 is TGTGCCAGCAGTGAAGCGCAACTAGCGGGAGGGCCACGGACCGGGGAGCTGTTTTTT. Its translation is CASSEAQLAGGPRTGELFF. The V call is TRBV2, the J call TRBJ2-2; 13 nucleotides align to TRBD2. Trimming took 0 bases from V and 5 from J; bases not matched to a gene: 9. Germline CDR1 SNHLY, CDR2 FYNNEI. This CDR3 contains 19 residues.

This clonotype was recorded at least ten times. The gene calls are TRBV5-1 and TRBJ2-6, with D perhaps TRBD1 (6 bases). CDR1 is SGHRS, CDR2 YFSETQ, per germline. Trimming left V 4 bases short and J 0 bases short, with 8 bases between. The length of the CDR3 is 15 residues. The CDR3 coding sequence is TGCGCCAGCAGCCCAGGGGTCTCTGGGGCCAACGTCCTGACTTTC. As protein: CASSPGVSGANVLTF.

In this sample, this clonotype turned up many times. The chain has TRBV20-1 and TRBJ2-2, with D possibly being TRBD2 (6 bases). The V and J ends lost 0 bases and 7 bases respectively, with 12 bases between them. This CDR3 region has 14 residues. CDR1 and CDR2 (germline): DFQATT, SNEGSKA (reference sequence). The CDR3 coding sequence is TGCAGTGCTAGAGACCCCGGGGGAATCGGGGAGCTGTTTTTT. Amino acid sequence: CSARDPGGIGELFF.

This clonotype has at least ten counts. The chain joins TRBV18 to TRBJ2-2; tentatively, D is TRBD1 (5 bases). The CDR3 spans 18 residues. Germline lookup yields CDR1 KGHSH and CDR2 LQKENI. V lost 0 bases to trimming and J lost 1 base, with 15 bases between them. The CDR3 region is CASSPPGPEALNTGELFF. The CDR3 DNA is TGTGCCAGCTCACCACCGGGGCCTGAGGCCCTGAACACCGGGGAGCTGTTTTTT.

With respect to this clonotype: An end of the junction differs from the germline gene, which may be a read error. The chain is built from TRBV6-2 or TRBV6-3 and TRBJ2-7, with D tentatively TRBD2 (5 bases). The CDR3 consists of 15 residues. In germline, CDR1 is MNHEY, CDR2 SVGEGT. CDR3 coding DNA: TGTGCCAGCAGTTATAACAACAGAGGGCCCGGGGAGCTGTACTTC. Amino acid sequence: CASSYNNRGPGELYF.

Many counts were recorded for this clonotype. The chain uses TRBV6-6 and TRBJ2-1, with 13 bases lining up with TRBD2. V shed 6 bases, J shed 10 bases, and the junction held 9 bases outside the gene matches. Germline CDR1 is MNHNY and CDR2 is SVGAGI (reference sequence). The CDR3 contains 15 residues. In DNA form, the CDR3 reads TGTGCCAGCAGGGACACTAGCGGGGGGGCCTTGGAGCAGTTCTTC. It translates to CASRDTSGGALEQFF.

Concerning this clonotype itself: This may be a read error: a much more frequent sequence differs by one nucleotide. J is TRBJ1-1 and V is TRBV19; maybe TRBD1 (5 bases). Germline CDR1 reads LNHDA; CDR2 reads SQIVND (reference sequence). With 5 bases removed from V and 6 bases from J, the gap between germline ends came to 16 bases. The CDR3 sequence is 14 residues long. Written as DNA, the CDR3 is TGTGCCAGTAGTCCCGGCGGGGCAAACTCTGAAGCTTTCTTT. Translating gives CASSPGGANSEAFF.

This clonotype has only a few counts. The chain has TRBV7-2 and TRBJ2-3; 7 nucleotides line up with TRBD2. The CDR3 sequence is 16 residues long. The V gene end was trimmed by 6 bases and the J gene end by 0 bases; junction bases not matched to a gene: 9. Germline V lookup: CDR1 SGHTA, CDR2 FQGNSA. The CDR3 region has the DNA TGTGCCAGCAGTCAGGGACTAACCACTAGCACAGATACGCAGTATTTT. Translating gives CASSQGLTTSTDTQYF.

In its sample, this clonotype was seen many times. V and J are TRBV20-1 and TRBJ1-3, with 11 bases identical to TRBD1. The V segment lost 7 bases and the J segment 4 bases; nucleotides outside the gene matches: 6. The CDR3 is 14 residues long. In germline, CDR1 is DFQATT, CDR2 SNEGSKA (reference sequence). DNA of the CDR3: TGCAGTGTAGGACAGGGGGCAGCCGGAAACACCATATATTTT. Residues: CSVGQGAAGNTIYF.

This clonotype was observed a handful of times. This chain joins TRBV27 and TRBJ2-2, with 13 nucleotides matching TRBD2. Per germline, CDR1 MNHEY and CDR2 SMNVEV (reference sequence). The CDR3 loop spans 18 amino acids. With V trimmed by 5 bases and J by 5 bases, 11 bases remained unmatched. CDR3 in amino acids: CASSPRRGGLAGTGELFF. The DNA for the CDR3 is TGTGCCAGCAGTCCCCGGCGGGGGGGACTAGCGGGGACCGGGGAGCTGTTTTTT.

The chain links TRBV7-2 to TRBJ2-7; 11 bases map to TRBD1. The V gene's germline CDR1 is SGHTA and CDR2 FQGNSA. This CDR3 comprises 15 residues. The V and J ends lost 1 base and 6 bases, in that order; junction bases with no gene match: 5. For the CDR3, the DNA is TGTGCCAGCAGCTTAGGGGGACAGGGGGTCATCGAGCAGTACTTC. This codes for CASSLGGQGVIEQYF.

This clonotype was counted ten times or more. V and J are TRBV3-1 and TRBJ2-4; D might be TRBD2 (6 bases). Trimming took off 1 base at V and 6 bases at J, with 7 bases between the two ends. This CDR3 is built from 13 residues. CDR1 and CDR2 (germline): LGHDT, YNNKEL (reference sequence). DNA of the CDR3: TGTGCCAGCAGCCAAGTAGCGGTAAACATTCAGTACTTC. The encoded protein is CASSQVAVNIQYF.

On this clonotype itself: A read error likely explains this, since a far larger clone differs by one base. The chain combines TRBV6-1 with TRBJ2-7; 10 positions agree with TRBD2. Germline V gene data show CDR1 as MNHNS and CDR2 as SASEGT. The CDR3 runs 18 residues. The J segment lost 7 bases and the V segment lost 2 bases, leaving 17 bases of the junction unmatched. This chain's CDR3 is CASSEQPAGLAHYNEQYF. CDR3 in DNA: TGTGCCAGCAGTGAACAACCTGCGGGACTAGCGCATTACAATGAGCAGTACTTC.

This clonotype was observed many times. This rearrangement joins TRBV12-5 to TRBJ1-5, with a tentative D call TRBD1 (6 bases). CDR1 and CDR2 (germline): LGHNT, FRNRAP. V lost 0 bases and J lost 1, with 10 bases in between. The CDR3 covers 16 residues. CDR3 protein: CASGLVLGQSNQPQHF. The CDR3 DNA is TGTGCTAGTGGTTTGGTACTGGGACAAAGCAATCAGCCCCAGCATTTT.

This clonotype appeared many times. The chain joins TRBV4-3 to TRBJ1-2, with D perhaps matching TRBD1 (5 bases). CDR1 and CDR2 (germline): LGHNA, YSLEER. V was pared by 0 bases and J by 8 bases, with 16 bases between. The CDR3 has 15 residues. Here the CDR3 DNA reads TGCGCCAGCAGCCAAGATTCGAAGTTTTGGGGGGGCTACACCTTC. Its protein product is CASSQDSKFWGGYTF.

This clonotype has a count of ten or more. J is TRBJ2-2 and V is TRBV10-3, with D perhaps matching TRBD2 (7 bases). CDR1 ENHRY and CDR2 SYGVKD come from the germline V gene. The V end lost 7 bases, the J end lost 2 bases, and 17 bases lay between the germline ends. The CDR3 runs to 16 residues. CDR3 in amino acids: CAITNGGARNTGELFF. The CDR3 coding sequence is TGTGCCATCACTAATGGGGGGGCGCGAAACACCGGGGAGCTGTTTTTT.

This clonotype appeared a few times. The chain links TRBV7-4 to TRBJ2-7; 8 bases are a match to TRBD2. Per germline, CDR1 SGHVT and CDR2 SQSDAQ. V shed 0 bases, J shed 6 bases, and the junction held 7 bases outside the gene matches. CDR3 length equals 15 residues. The CDR3 region has the DNA TGTGCCAGCAGCTTAGCCGGACTAGCCGGGGGCGAGCAGTACTTC. This gives the protein CASSLAGLAGGEQYF.

The CDR3 sequence: CASSSTGTVNTEAFF. CDR3 DNA: TGTGCCAGCAGCTCTACCGGGACAGTGAACACTGAAGCTTTCTTT. The rearrangement links TRBV7-2 to TRBJ1-1; 7 bases align to TRBD1. Germline V gene lookup returns CDR1 SGHTA and CDR2 FQGNSA. CDR3 length equals 15 residues. The junction had 5 bases not matched to a gene; V was cut back by 4 bases and J by 0 bases.

This clonotype occurred many times. The chain has TRBV5-1 and TRBJ2-1, with a possible D match to TRBD1 (5 bases). The CDR3 contains 13 residues. Germline CDR1 SGHRS, CDR2 YFSETQ. V was pared by 1 base and J by 8 bases, with 10 bases between. This chain's CDR3 is CASSLFRGHEQFF. The CDR3 bases are TGCGCCAGCAGCTTGTTTAGGGGCCATGAGCAGTTCTTC.

This clonotype came up many times. V is TRBV3-1 and J is TRBJ2-7, with D maybe TRBD1 (6 bases). Germline values: CDR1 LGHDT, CDR2 YNNKEL (reference sequence). The V end was cut by 3 bases, the J end by 7 bases, with 16 bases between. The CDR3 is 14 residues long. The CDR3 DNA reads as TGTGCCAGCAGCCAGAAACAGGACAGTAAGGAGCAGTACTTC. This translates into CASSQKQDSKEQYF.